This TCR beta chain was observed in a study of CXCR3-negative and CXCR3-positive naive CD8 T cells. Study findings and constraints: When CXCR3-positive naive cells were set against CXCR3-negative naive cells, the former had more hydrophobic TRB CDR3s.

Sorts that each held approximately 300,000 cells were run in triplicate for every CD8+ T cell subset. Note on this clonotype: The target antigen is unknown.

In germline, CDR1 is SQVTM, CDR2 ANQGSEA. This CDR3 comprises 11 residues. The libraries of TRB cDNA were prepared using 5' RACE with UMI labels. Using the 5' RACE reads, TCRdb records one entry per CDR3 protein without DNA. Its table records some 64,000 distinct CDR3 sequences. The chain is built from TRBV29-1 and TRBJ1-2. The source material was naive CXCR3+ CD8+ T cells from blood. Subset noted: CD45RO-CCR7+CD27+CD95- naive CD8+ T cells expressing CXCR3 (TNR3+). The origin of this receptor is a human donor in good health. Some clones in this sample may be carry-over from other donors' samples. This chain's CDR3 is CSVEWKGPPLF.